Included here is one T cell receptor beta chain sequence, with context. The antigen remains unidentified. Losses at the gene ends were 5 bases for V and 1 base for J; bases not matched to a gene: 8. The CDR3 extends over 15 amino acids. Germline CDR1 and CDR2: SEHNR and FQNEAQ (reference sequence). Some clones are missing from TCRdb's copy, which holds only in-frame ones; the method was immunoSEQ multiplex PCR. This table holds about 100,000 clones, 87% found once. The sample is drawn from a study of T cell responses to AZD1222 COVID-19 vaccine. Whole-study results and caveats: At baseline, just 6 or 7 AZD1222 recipients tested seropositive. CD4 TCRs linked to vaccination spanned spike, dominating at 160-218 and 743-854. Reports say nearly half of spike-specific TCRs go after unmutated variant regions.

This chain connects TRBV7-9 to TRBJ2-7, with 7 bases lining up with TRBD1. The TCR originated in an adult in good health. The sample in question was peripheral blood, obtained on day 0 of AZD1222 vaccination. CDR3: CASSNARDRSYEQYF. The CDR3, as DNA: TGTGCCAGCAGCAATGCCCGGGACAGATCCTACGAGCAGTACTTC.